Sequencing of this T cell receptor beta chain was carried out in a study of T cell responses to AZD1222 COVID-19 vaccine. Study-wide findings and caveats: When two AZD1222 doses had been given, Spike-specific TCR breadth and depth rose. The span of vaccine-associated CD4 TCRs extended across spike, with dominance at 160-218 and 743-854. In the spike-specific TCR repertoire, nearly half reportedly target unmutated variant regions.

The CDR3 has 14 amino acids. Trimming shortened V by 2 bases and J by 5 bases, and 12 bases separated the two germline ends. Germline CDR1 reads SEHNR; CDR2 reads FQNEAQ (reference sequence). In regard to this clone: Antigen: not known.

Some clones are missing from TCRdb's copy, which holds only in-frame ones; the method was immunoSEQ multiplex PCR. Seen here are about 140,000 clones, approximately 90% observed once, and the top ten hold around 3.5%. Source: peripheral blood, taken on day 0 of AZD1222 vaccination. The TCR was taken from an adult in good health. V gene TRBV7-9 combines with J gene TRBJ1-1; D may be TRBD1 (5 bases). The CDR3 is CASSLMLGGTEAFF. The CDR3 nucleotides read TGTGCCAGCAGCTTAATGTTGGGGGGGACTGAAGCTTTCTTT.